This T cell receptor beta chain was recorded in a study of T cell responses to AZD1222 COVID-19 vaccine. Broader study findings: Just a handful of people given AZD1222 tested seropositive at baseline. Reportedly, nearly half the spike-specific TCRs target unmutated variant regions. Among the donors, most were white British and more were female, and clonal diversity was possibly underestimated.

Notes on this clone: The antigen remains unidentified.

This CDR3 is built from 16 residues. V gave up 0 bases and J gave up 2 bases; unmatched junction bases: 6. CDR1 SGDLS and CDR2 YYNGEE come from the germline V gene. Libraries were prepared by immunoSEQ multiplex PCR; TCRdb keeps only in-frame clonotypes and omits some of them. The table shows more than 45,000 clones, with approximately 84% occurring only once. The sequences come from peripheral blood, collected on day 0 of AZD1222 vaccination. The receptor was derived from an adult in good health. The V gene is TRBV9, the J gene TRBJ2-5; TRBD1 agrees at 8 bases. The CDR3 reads CASSVVAGGLQETQYF. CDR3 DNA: TGTGCCAGCAGCGTAGTGGCAGGGGGCCTGCAAGAGACCCAGTACTTC.